The TCR beta chain under discussion was sequenced for a study of graft-versus-host responses after intestinal transplantation. Study-level information: Grafts were multivisceral, liver-intestinal, or isolated intestinal. Each recipient received anti-thymocyte globulin induction, then tacrolimus and steroids for approximately three years. Study observations and caveats: GvH clonotypes were identified within recipient marrow, with a subset emerging first in ileum or blood.

Per germline, CDR1 LGHNA and CDR2 YSLEER. The CDR3 has 18 residues. Trimming cost V 0 bases and J 4 bases; bases outside gene matches: 7. Concerning this clone itself: The antigen is undetermined.

Generated by immunoSEQ multiplex PCR, the TCRdb table keeps only in-frame clones and is missing some. The sample holds tens of thousands of clones, nearly 95% seen once. This chain connects TRBV4-3 to TRBJ2-3, with 13 bases aligning to TRBD2. The sequences come from unstimulated CD4+ T cells sorted from spleen or lymph node cells, collected before transplant. This clonotype was obtained from a human donor who was the organ donor for an intestinal transplant. The CDR3 DNA sequence: TGCGCCAGCAGCCAAGAGCCCCGACTAGCGGGAGGAGCAGATACGCAGTATTTT. Translated: CASSQEPRLAGGADTQYF.